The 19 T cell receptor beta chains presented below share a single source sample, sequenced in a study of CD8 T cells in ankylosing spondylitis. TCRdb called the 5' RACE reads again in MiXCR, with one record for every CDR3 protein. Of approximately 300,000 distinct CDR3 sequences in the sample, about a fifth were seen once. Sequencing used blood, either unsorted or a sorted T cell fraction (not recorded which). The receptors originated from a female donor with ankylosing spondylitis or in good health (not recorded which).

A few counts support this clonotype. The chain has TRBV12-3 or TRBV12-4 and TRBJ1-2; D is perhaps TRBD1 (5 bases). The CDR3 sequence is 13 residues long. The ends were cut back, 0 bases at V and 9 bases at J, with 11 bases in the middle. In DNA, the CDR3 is TGTGCCAGCAGTTTAGCAGGGAGGGGTAGCTACACCTTC. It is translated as CASSLAGRGSYTF.

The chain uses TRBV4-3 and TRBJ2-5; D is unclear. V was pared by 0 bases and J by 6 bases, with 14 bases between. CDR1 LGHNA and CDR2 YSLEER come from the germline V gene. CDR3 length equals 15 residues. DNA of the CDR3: TGCGCCAGCAGCCAAGACACGACCTCGAGCAAGACCCAGTACTTC. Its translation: CASSQDTTSSKTQYF.

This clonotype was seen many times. DNA for the CDR3: TGTGCCAGCAGTTACTCGAGAGAACTCAACGGTGGCTACACCTTC. Translation: CASSYSRELNGGYTF. This chain links TRBV6-5 with TRBJ1-2; D unclear. The CDR3 is made up of 15 amino acids. V lost 0 bases and J lost 7, with 15 bases in between. CDR1 is MNHEY and CDR2 is SVGAGI in the germline V gene.

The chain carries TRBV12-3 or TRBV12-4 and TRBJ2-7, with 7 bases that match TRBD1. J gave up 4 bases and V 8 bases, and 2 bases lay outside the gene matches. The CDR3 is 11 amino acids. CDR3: CASGGQYEQYF. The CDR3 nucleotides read TGTGCCAGCGGGGGACAGTACGAGCAGTACTTC.

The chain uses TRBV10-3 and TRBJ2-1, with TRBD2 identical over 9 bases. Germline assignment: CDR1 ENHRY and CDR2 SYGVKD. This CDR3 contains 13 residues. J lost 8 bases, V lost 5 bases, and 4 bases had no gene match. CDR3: CAISLAGSDEQFF. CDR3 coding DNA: TGTGCCATCAGTCTAGCGGGGTCGGATGAGCAGTTCTTC.

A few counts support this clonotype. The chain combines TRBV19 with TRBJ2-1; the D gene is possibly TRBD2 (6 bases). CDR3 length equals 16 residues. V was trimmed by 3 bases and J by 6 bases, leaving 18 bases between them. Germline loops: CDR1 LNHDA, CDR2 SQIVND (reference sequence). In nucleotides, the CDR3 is TGTGCCAGTAGTATCCCCGGGACTTTGCGCGTCAATGAGCAGTTCTTC. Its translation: CASSIPGTLRVNEQFF.

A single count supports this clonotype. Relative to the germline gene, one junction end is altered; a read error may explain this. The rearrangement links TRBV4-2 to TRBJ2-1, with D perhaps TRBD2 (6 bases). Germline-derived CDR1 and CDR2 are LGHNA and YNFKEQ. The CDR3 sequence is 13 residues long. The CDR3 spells CAISPGLPYEQFF. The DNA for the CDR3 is TGTGCCATCAGCCCGGGACTGCCCTATGAGCAGTTCTTC.

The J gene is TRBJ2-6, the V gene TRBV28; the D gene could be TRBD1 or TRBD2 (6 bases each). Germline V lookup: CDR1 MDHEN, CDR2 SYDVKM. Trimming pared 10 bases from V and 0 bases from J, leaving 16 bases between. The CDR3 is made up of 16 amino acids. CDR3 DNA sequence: TGTGCCACCCGGGGGACATACCGCTCTGGGGCCAACGTCCTGACTTTC. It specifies CATRGTYRSGANVLTF.

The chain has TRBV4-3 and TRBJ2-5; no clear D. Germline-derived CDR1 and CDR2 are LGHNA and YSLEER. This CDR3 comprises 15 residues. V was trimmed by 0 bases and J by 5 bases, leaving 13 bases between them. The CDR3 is CASSQDRYSWETQYF. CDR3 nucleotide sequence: TGCGCCAGCAGCCAAGATCGGTATAGCTGGGAGACCCAGTACTTC.

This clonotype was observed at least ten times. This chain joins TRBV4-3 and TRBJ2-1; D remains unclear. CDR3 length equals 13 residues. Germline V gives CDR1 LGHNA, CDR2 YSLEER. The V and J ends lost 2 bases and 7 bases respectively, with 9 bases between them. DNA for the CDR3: TGCGCCAGCAGCCAACGTGAAAGGAATGAGCAGTTCTTC. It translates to CASSQRERNEQFF.

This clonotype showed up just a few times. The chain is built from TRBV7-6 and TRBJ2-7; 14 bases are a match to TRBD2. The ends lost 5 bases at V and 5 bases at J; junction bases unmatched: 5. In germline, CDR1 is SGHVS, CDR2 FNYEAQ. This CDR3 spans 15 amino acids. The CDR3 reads CASSAGLAGGDEQYF. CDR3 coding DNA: TGTGCCAGCAGCGCCGGACTAGCGGGAGGTGACGAGCAGTACTTC.

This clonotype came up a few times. The CDR3 reads CSASEEETQYF. The CDR3 DNA is TGCAGTGCTAGCGAAGAGGAGACCCAGTACTTC. The gene calls are TRBV20-1 and TRBJ2-5; D gene ambiguous. Germline-derived CDR1 and CDR2 are DFQATT and SNEGSKA (reference sequence). Trimming removed 3 bases at V and 5 bases at J, with 7 bases between. The CDR3 spans 11 residues.

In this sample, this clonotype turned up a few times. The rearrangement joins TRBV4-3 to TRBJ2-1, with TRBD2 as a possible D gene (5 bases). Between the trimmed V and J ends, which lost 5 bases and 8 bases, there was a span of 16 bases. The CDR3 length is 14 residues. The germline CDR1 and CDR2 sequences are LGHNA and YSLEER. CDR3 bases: TGCGCCAGCAGCTTCGGGATCCTAGACGATGAGCAGTTCTTC. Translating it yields CASSFGILDDEQFF.

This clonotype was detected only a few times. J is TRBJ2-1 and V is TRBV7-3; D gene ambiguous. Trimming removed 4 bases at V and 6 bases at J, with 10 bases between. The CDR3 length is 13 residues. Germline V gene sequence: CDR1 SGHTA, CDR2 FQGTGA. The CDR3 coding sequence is TGTGCCAGCAGCTCTGACCCGAGCAATGAGCAGTTCTTC. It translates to CASSSDPSNEQFF. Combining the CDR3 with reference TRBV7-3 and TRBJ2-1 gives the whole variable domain GAGVSQTPSNKVTEKGKYVELRCDPISGHTALYWYRQSLGQGPEFLIYFQGTGAADDSGLPNDRFFAVRPEGSVSTLKIQRTERGDSAVYLCASSSDPSNEQFFGPGTRLTVL.

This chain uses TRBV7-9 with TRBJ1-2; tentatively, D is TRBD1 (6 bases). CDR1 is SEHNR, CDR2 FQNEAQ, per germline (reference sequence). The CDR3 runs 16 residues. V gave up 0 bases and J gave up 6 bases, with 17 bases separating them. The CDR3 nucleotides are TGTGCCAGCAGCTTAGCGGCCGCAGGGGTGTACCATGGCTACACCTTC. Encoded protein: CASSLAAAGVYHGYTF.

CDR3 sequence (DNA): TGCAGTGCTAGAGATCTGAGGCGGGAGGGCCTCACCTATGAGCAGTTCTTC. It encodes CSARDLRREGLTYEQFF. This sequence joins TRBV20-1 and TRBJ2-1; 9 nucleotides agree with TRBD2. Looked up from germline, CDR1 is DFQATT and CDR2 is SNEGSKA (reference sequence). The length of the CDR3 is 17 residues. Germline trimming cut 0 bases from V and 8 bases from J; bases unmatched to any gene: 14.

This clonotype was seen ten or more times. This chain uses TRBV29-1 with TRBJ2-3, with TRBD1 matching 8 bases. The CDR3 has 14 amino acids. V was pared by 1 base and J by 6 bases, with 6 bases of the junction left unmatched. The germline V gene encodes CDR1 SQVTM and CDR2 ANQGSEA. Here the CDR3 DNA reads TGCAGCGTTGAAGGACAGGGGATTCCGGATACGCAGTATTTT. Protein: CSVEGQGIPDTQYF.

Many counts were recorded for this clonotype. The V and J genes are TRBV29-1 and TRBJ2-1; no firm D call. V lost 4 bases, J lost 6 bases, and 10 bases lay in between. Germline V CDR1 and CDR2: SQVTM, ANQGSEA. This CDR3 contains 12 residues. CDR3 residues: CSVVVSVNEQFF. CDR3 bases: TGCAGCGTTGTGGTGTCGGTCAATGAGCAGTTCTTC.

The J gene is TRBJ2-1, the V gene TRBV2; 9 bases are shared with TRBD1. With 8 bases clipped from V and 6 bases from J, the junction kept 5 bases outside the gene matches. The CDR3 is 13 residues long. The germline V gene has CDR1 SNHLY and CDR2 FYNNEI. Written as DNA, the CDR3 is TGTGCCAGCGACCGGGACAGGGTCAATGAGCAGTTCTTC. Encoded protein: CASDRDRVNEQFF.